The 21 T cell receptor beta chains below were found in one sample sequenced in a study of shared T cell receptors in the human thymus. Profiled with immunoSEQ multiplex PCR; TCRdb holds only in-frame clones, not every one. The data contain about 380,000 clones, around 93% of them seen just once; the ten biggest clones take up roughly 0.02%. Sequenced: thymocytes. These receptors all come from a human donor.

The chain uses TRBV4-1 and TRBJ2-1, with D unresolved. CDR1 MGHRA and CDR2 YSYEKL come from the germline V gene. This CDR3 region has 14 residues. Trimming left V 3 bases short and J 0 bases short, with 6 bases between. For the CDR3, the DNA is TGCGCCAGCAGCCAGATAAGCTCCTACAATGAGCAGTTCTTC. This translates into CASSQISSYNEQFF.

V usage is TRBV9 and J usage is TRBJ1-4, with a tentative D call TRBD1 (5 bases). Germline CDR1 SGDLS, CDR2 YYNGEE. Between the trimmed V and J ends, which lost 3 bases and 0 bases, there was a span of 9 bases. This CDR3 region has 15 residues. DNA of the CDR3: TGTGCCAGCAGCGGCGGGACCGCAACTAATGAAAAACTGTTTTTT. This encodes CASSGGTATNEKLFF.

The rearrangement links TRBV27 to TRBJ2-7; 7 nucleotides align to TRBD2. Trimming removed 4 bases from V and 7 bases from J; junction bases left unmatched: 16. Germline CDR1 MNHEY, CDR2 SMNVEV (reference sequence). This CDR3 contains 16 residues. CDR3 protein: CASSWYRGQGGEEQYF. CDR3 DNA: TGTGCCAGCAGTTGGTATCGAGGGCAGGGAGGGGAAGAGCAGTACTTC.

The genes are TRBV29-1 and TRBJ1-2; D is perhaps TRBD1 (5 bases). Looked up from germline, CDR1 is SQVTM and CDR2 is ANQGSEA. V was clipped by 4 bases and J by 4 bases, with 22 bases between them. There are 16 residues in the CDR3. DNA of the CDR3: TGCAGCGTTGCTCGACTTTCTGGTTGGGGGATCTATGGCTACACCTTC. Its protein is CSVARLSGWGIYGYTF. The complete variable domain, with remaining parts taken from reference TRBV29-1 and TRBJ1-2, reads SAVISQKPSRDICQRGTSLTIQCQVDSQVTMMFWYRQQPGQSLTLIATANQGSEATYESGFVIDKFPISRPNLTFSTLTVSNMSPEDSSIYLCSVARLSGWGIYGYTFGSGTRLTVV.

There are a few counts of this clone. The genes are TRBV15 and TRBJ1-5, with 8 bases identical to TRBD1. Germline CDR1 LNHNV, CDR2 YYDKDF (reference sequence). The CDR3 loop spans 19 amino acids. J gave up 2 bases and V 1 base, and 13 bases lay outside the gene matches. The CDR3 DNA reads TGTGCCACCAGCAGAGCGGGCAGGGGGCGATCCTCTGGCAATCAGCCCCAGCATTTT. Protein sequence: CATSRAGRGRSSGNQPQHF.

The chain is built from TRBV11-2 and TRBJ2-1, with 7 bases lining up with TRBD1. Germline V lookup: CDR1 SGHAT, CDR2 FQNNGV. The CDR3 length is 16 residues. V was clipped by 2 bases and J by 4 bases; unmatched bases: 8. Here the CDR3 DNA reads TGTGCCAGCAGCTTATATGGCAGGGGGTTTTACAATGAGCAGTTCTTC. This sequence encodes CASSLYGRGFYNEQFF.

The V and J genes are TRBV4-1 and TRBJ2-7; tentatively, D is TRBD1 or TRBD2 (5 bases each). Per germline, CDR1 MGHRA and CDR2 YSYEKL. The germline V and J ends were trimmed by 1 base and 3 bases, with 16 bases remaining between them. CDR3 length: 16 residues. The CDR3 nucleotides read TGCGCCAGCAGCCAAGCTATGTGGAAGAGGGGCTACGAGCAGTACTTC. It encodes CASSQAMWKRGYEQYF.

The V and J genes are TRBV15 and TRBJ2-7; unclear D gene. Germline CDR1 LNHNV, CDR2 YYDKDF (reference sequence). Trimming shortened V by 2 bases and J by 1 base, and 9 bases separated the two germline ends. The CDR3 length is 14 residues. The CDR3 nucleotides are TGTGCCACCAGCAGAACAACTACTTCCTACGAGCAGTACTTC. This translates into CATSRTTTSYEQYF.

This rearrangement joins TRBV6-4 to TRBJ1-2, with D hard to call. CDR3 length: 14 amino acids. In germline, CDR1 is MRHNA, CDR2 SNTAGT. The V end was cut by 3 bases, the J end by 8 bases, with 16 bases between. The CDR3 loop is CASSENAGPSGYTF. In DNA, the CDR3 is TGTGCCAGCAGTGAAAATGCGGGCCCGAGCGGCTACACCTTC.

The rearrangement uses TRBV6-1 and TRBJ2-1; D is uncertain. There are 9 residues in the CDR3. V shed 6 bases and J shed 10 bases, with 4 bases lying between them. Germline values: CDR1 MNHNS, CDR2 SASEGT. The DNA of the CDR3 is TGTGCCAGCAGGCGGGAGCAGTTCTTC. Protein product: CASRREQFF.

This clone was picked up one time. This chain uses TRBV19 with TRBJ1-1; D perhaps matches TRBD1 (6 bases). The CDR3 covers 17 residues. Trimming left V 3 bases short and J 0 bases short, with 17 bases between. Germline CDR1 is LNHDA and CDR2 is SQIVND (reference sequence). The CDR3 DNA reads TGTGCCAGTAGTATCCCCCGGACAGTTCACGTGAACACTGAAGCTTTCTTT. Translated: CASSIPRTVHVNTEAFF.

The chain's CDR3 is CASSSPQKPGLVPYSSYNEQFF. The CDR3 DNA follows: TGTGCCAGCAGTTCCCCCCAAAAACCGGGACTAGTCCCCTACAGCTCCTACAATGAGCAGTTCTTC. The V and J genes are TRBV28 and TRBJ2-1, with 8 bases matching TRBD2. The CDR3 is 22 residues long. Germline V lookup: CDR1 MDHEN, CDR2 SYDVKM. V lost 4 bases to trimming and J lost 0 bases; unmatched junction nucleotides: 23.

This chain links TRBV27 with TRBJ1-5; possible D gene TRBD1, 6 bases. The CDR3 loop spans 18 amino acids. CDR1 and CDR2 from the germline V gene are MNHEY and SMNVEV (reference sequence). With 6 bases removed from V and 0 bases from J, the gap between germline ends came to 21 bases. CDR3 coding DNA: TGTGCCAGCAGCTCTAGCCGGACAGAACCCTCTAGCAATCAGCCCCAGCATTTT. This translates into CASSSSRTEPSSNQPQHF.

V and J are TRBV7-2 and TRBJ2-3; D is unresolved. Per the germline V gene, CDR1 is SGHTA and CDR2 is FQGNSA. The CDR3 consists of 17 residues. Between the trimmed V and J ends, which lost 3 bases and 0 bases, there was a span of 16 bases. Written as DNA, the CDR3 is TGTGCCAGCAGCTTGGGAAGAGGCGGTCCAAGCACAGATACGCAGTATTTT. Translating it yields CASSLGRGGPSTDTQYF.

This chain links TRBV7-2 with TRBJ2-7; possible D gene TRBD2, 6 bases. The V and J ends lost 5 bases and 6 bases respectively, with 17 bases between them. The CDR3 is 14 residues long. CDR1 and CDR2 (germline): SGHTA, FQGNSA. For the CDR3, the DNA is TGTGCCAGCAGCCGGGGCGCGGGAAGGGTCGAGCAGTACTTC. Its translation is CASSRGAGRVEQYF.

In DNA form, the CDR3 reads TGTGCCAGCAGTCTCACTAGCGGGAGTCTATACGAGCAGTACTTC. Translating gives CASSLTSGSLYEQYF. The V call is TRBV28, the J call TRBJ2-7; 11 bases are a match to TRBD2. Germline V gene lookup returns CDR1 MDHEN and CDR2 SYDVKM. Trimming cost V 5 bases and J 4 bases; bases outside gene matches: 7. CDR3 length: 15 amino acids.

The J gene is TRBJ1-1, the V gene TRBV11-2; D not certain. Germline CDR1 reads SGHAT; CDR2 reads FQNNGV. With 4 bases removed from V and 7 bases from J, the gap between germline ends came to 13 bases. The CDR3 is made up of 13 amino acids. CDR3 amino acids: CASSSRPGCEAFF. The CDR3 nucleotides read TGTGCCAGCAGCTCCAGACCCGGTTGTGAAGCTTTCTTT.

The chain joins TRBV10-3 to TRBJ1-2; no clear D gene. The CDR3 loop spans 14 amino acids. The germline V and J ends were trimmed by 7 bases and 2 bases, with 14 bases remaining between them. Per the germline V gene, CDR1 is ENHRY and CDR2 is SYGVKD. The CDR3 DNA sequence: TGTGCCATCAAGTCGGAACCGAGAAACTATGGCTACACCTTC. It encodes CAIKSEPRNYGYTF.

J is TRBJ2-3 and V is TRBV4-3, with D possibly matching TRBD1 (6 bases). The ends were cut back, 0 bases at V and 2 bases at J, with 12 bases in the middle. Per germline, CDR1 LGHNA and CDR2 YSLEER. The CDR3 totals 16 residues. The chain's CDR3 is CASSQDIRGYTDTQYF. The CDR3 DNA reads TGCGCCAGCAGCCAAGATATCAGGGGTTACACAGATACGCAGTATTTT.

The V and J genes are TRBV5-8 and TRBJ2-5, with 16 positions matching TRBD2. The CDR3 extends over 17 amino acids. Losses at the gene ends were 4 bases for V and 5 bases for J; bases not matched to a gene: 8. Germline V gene sequence: CDR1 SGHTS, CDR2 YDEGEE. CDR3 in DNA: TGTGCCAGCAGCCTCGGGACTAGCGGGAGGGCCGATGAGACCCAGTACTTC. Translating gives CASSLGTSGRADETQYF.

The chain couples TRBV18 to TRBJ1-3; no firm D call. CDR1 is KGHSH and CDR2 is LQKENI in the germline V gene. The CDR3 totals 16 residues. Trimming took 3 bases from V and 3 from J, leaving 15 bases between them. The CDR3 coding sequence is TGTGCCAGCTCACCTTACGGAGGTTGGTGTGGAAACACCATATATTTT. Its protein is CASSPYGGWCGNTIYF.